The next 17 T cell receptor beta chains were all read from a single sample in a study of T cells after yellow fever vaccination. TCRdb recomputed calls from the 5' RACE reads with MiXCR, one row per CDR3 protein. The table lists roughly 180,000 distinct CDR3 sequences, about 6% of them singletons. The sample here was CD4+ T cells sorted from PBMCs, taken on the day of the first yellow fever vaccination. The origin of the receptors is a man between 18 and 35 years old who received the YFV17D yellow fever vaccine.

This chain connects TRBV7-9 to TRBJ2-7; the match to TRBD1 covers 7 bases. The CDR3 totals 14 residues. The germline CDR1 and CDR2 sequences are SEHNR and FQNEAQ (reference sequence). V dropped 5 bases and J dropped 1; count of bases not matched to a gene: 5. The CDR3 DNA reads as TGTGCCAGCAGCCGGACAGGTAGATCCTACGAGCAGTACTTC. Encoded protein: CASSRTGRSYEQYF.

This clonotype was observed a few times. The chain carries TRBV20-1 and TRBJ1-1; possible D gene TRBD1, 6 bases. This CDR3 has 14 amino acids. CDR1 and CDR2 from the germline V gene are DFQATT and SNEGSKA (reference sequence). Deletions cut 5 bases from V and 4 bases from J, with 17 bases between. CDR3: CSAPPQTGFTEAFF. CDR3 coding DNA: TGCAGTGCTCCCCCACAGACAGGATTCACTGAAGCTTTCTTT.

The chain uses TRBV6-5 and TRBJ2-6, with D perhaps TRBD1 or TRBD2 (5 bases each). The V end lost 6 bases, the J end lost 0 bases, and 15 bases lay between the germline ends. The CDR3 has 17 residues. Germline V CDR1 and CDR2: MNHEY, SVGAGI. This CDR3 reads CASSTSGLISGANVLTF. CDR3 nucleotides: TGTGCCAGCAGCACTTCGGGGCTAATCTCTGGGGCCAACGTCCTGACTTTC.

This clonotype occurred a few times. V is TRBV4-3 and J is TRBJ2-3; tentative D call: TRBD2 (7 bases). The CDR3 sequence is 16 residues long. V lost 1 base to trimming and J lost 4 bases, with 15 bases between them. The V gene's germline CDR1 is LGHNA and CDR2 YSLEER. The CDR3 nucleotides read TGCGCCAGCAGCCAAGGAGGAGGGGGGGGATCAGATACGCAGTATTTT. Protein: CASSQGGGGGSDTQYF.

The table lists this clonotype with a few counts. The rearrangement links TRBV12-3 or TRBV12-4 to TRBJ1-3, with D possibly TRBD1 on 6 matching bases. V was clipped by 5 bases and J by 2 bases, with 16 bases between them. This CDR3 contains 16 residues. The CDR3 DNA is TGTGCCAGCAGTCTACGGACAGATGGGCCTGGAAACACCATATATTTT. Amino acid sequence: CASSLRTDGPGNTIYF.

This clonotype was detected many times. This rearrangement joins TRBV29-1 to TRBJ1-1; D remains ambiguous. Germline V CDR1 and CDR2: SQVTM, ANQGSEA. The CDR3 spans 11 residues. V was pared by 4 bases and J by 8 bases, with 11 bases between. As DNA, the CDR3 is TGCAGCGTTGGAGGGCTCTCCGAAGCTTTCTTT. Its protein product is CSVGGLSEAFF.

This clonotype was picked up a small number of times. The rearrangement uses TRBV4-1 and TRBJ2-2; 8 bases map to TRBD1. The CDR3 covers 15 residues. The germline V gene encodes CDR1 MGHRA and CDR2 YSYEKL. Trimming cost V 5 bases and J 7 bases; bases outside gene matches: 9. CDR3: CASSSPRGRNGELFF. DNA for the CDR3: TGCGCCAGCAGCAGTCCCAGGGGGCGTAACGGGGAGCTGTTTTTT.

A few counts support this clonotype. The rearrangement links TRBV6-1 to TRBJ2-7; TRBD1 might be the D (5 bases). V lost 5 bases to trimming and J lost 0 bases, with 23 bases between them. The CDR3 contains 18 residues. Germline loops: CDR1 MNHNS, CDR2 SASEGT. CDR3 residues: CASSTLIRQGFFSYEQYV. DNA of the CDR3: TGTGCCAGCAGTACCTTAATAAGGCAGGGCTTTTTCTCCTACGAGCAGTACGTC.

V usage is TRBV7-2 and J usage is TRBJ1-2; D unresolved. The CDR3 is 13 amino acids. CDR1 is SGHTA, CDR2 FQGNSA, per germline. V lost 1 base and J lost 8, with 11 bases in between. The CDR3 spells CASSLVANGGYTF. CDR3 bases: TGTGCCAGCAGCTTAGTGGCCAACGGGGGCTACACCTTC. Filled out from reference TRBV7-2 and TRBJ1-2, the complete variable domain reads GAGVSQSPSNKVTEKGKDVELRCDPISGHTALYWYRQSLGQGLEFLIYFQGNSAPDKSGLPSDRFSAERTGGSVSTLTIQRTQQEDSAVYLCASSLVANGGYTFGSGTRLTVV.

This clonotype has at least ten counts. Here the CDR3 DNA reads TGCGCCAGCAGCTATACTAGCGGAGCAGATACGCAGTATTTT. Its translation is CASSYTSGADTQYF. This chain links TRBV5-1 with TRBJ2-3; 8 bases match TRBD2. Trimming took 3 bases from V and 4 from J; bases not matched to a gene: 4. This CDR3 spans 14 amino acids. Germline CDR1 SGHRS, CDR2 YFSETQ.

The table lists this clonotype with many counts. The rearrangement links TRBV12-3 or TRBV12-4 to TRBJ1-1; D gene ambiguous. V lost 2 bases to trimming and J lost 0 bases, with 7 bases between them. The CDR3 consists of 14 residues. The CDR3 sequence: CASSLRGMNTEAFF. The CDR3 DNA reads as TGTGCCAGCAGTTTAAGAGGAATGAACACTGAAGCTTTCTTT.

Comment on this clonotype: Given a much more abundant clone one base away, this may be a read error. The rearrangement joins TRBV24-1 to TRBJ2-3, with unresolved D. V lost 0 bases and J 0 bases, leaving 9 bases between the germline ends. Germline CDR1 and CDR2: KGHDR and SFDVKD. This CDR3 is built from 16 residues. CDR3 sequence: CATSDLKEQSTDTQYF. The CDR3 nucleotides are TGTGCCACCAGTGATTTGAAGGAACAGAGCACAGATACGCAGTATTTT.

This clonotype has just a few counts. The V call is TRBV5-1, the J call TRBJ1-1, with D possibly matching TRBD1 (6 bases). Germline V CDR1 and CDR2: SGHRS, YFSETQ. The CDR3 loop spans 18 amino acids. The V and J ends lost 1 base and 1 base respectively, with 20 bases between them. Written as DNA, the CDR3 is TGCGCCAGCAGCTTGTATAGACTAGCTGCAGGGGAGAACACTGAAGCTTTCTTT. Encoded protein: CASSLYRLAAGENTEAFF.

The CDR3 protein is CAIRGQGETGELFF. In DNA, the CDR3 is TGTGCCATCAGGGGACAGGGTGAAACCGGGGAGCTGTTTTTT. The chain recombines TRBV10-3 with TRBJ2-2; 9 bases agree with TRBD1. Germline V CDR1 and CDR2: ENHRY, SYGVKD. The CDR3 consists of 14 residues. J lost 5 bases, V lost 6 bases, and 4 bases had no gene match.

The chain couples TRBV14 to TRBJ2-7; D gene uncertain. This CDR3 is 14 amino acids long. V lost 2 bases, J lost 0 bases, and 8 bases lay in between. Germline assignment: CDR1 SGHDN and CDR2 FVKESK. The CDR3 DNA reads TGTGCCAGCAGCCAAACCTGGGGCTCCTACGAGCAGTACTTC. This encodes CASSQTWGSYEQYF.

Many counts were recorded for this clonotype. The chain has TRBV2 and TRBJ2-7, with 7 bases that match TRBD2. V gave up 5 bases and J gave up 7 bases; unmatched junction bases: 11. The CDR3 covers 14 residues. Germline V gene sequence: CDR1 SNHLY, CDR2 FYNNEI. The CDR3 DNA is TGTGCCAGCAGTCAGACTAACGGGGGGAGTGAGCAGTACTTC. The encoded protein is CASSQTNGGSEQYF.

The chain links TRBV9 to TRBJ1-2; D unresolved. Germline lookup yields CDR1 SGDLS and CDR2 YYNGEE. The CDR3 is 13 amino acids. Trimming removed 5 bases at V and 9 bases at J, with 17 bases between. The CDR3 region is CASSPDWAMSYTF. The CDR3 DNA sequence: TGTGCCAGCAGTCCAGACTGGGCTATGAGCTACACCTTC.